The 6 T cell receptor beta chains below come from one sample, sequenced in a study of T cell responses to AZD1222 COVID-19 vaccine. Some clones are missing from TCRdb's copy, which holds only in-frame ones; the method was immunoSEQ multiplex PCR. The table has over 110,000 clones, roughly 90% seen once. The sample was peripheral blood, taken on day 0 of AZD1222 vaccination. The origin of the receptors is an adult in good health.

In DNA, the CDR3 is TGTGCCAGCAGTTTACCTTCTAGCGATGAGCAGTTCTTC. This encodes CASSLPSSDEQFF. The genes are TRBV27 and TRBJ2-1, with D possibly matching TRBD2 (6 bases). The germline V gene encodes CDR1 MNHEY and CDR2 SMNVEV (reference sequence). Between the trimmed V and J ends, which lost 2 bases and 8 bases, there was a span of 10 bases. This CDR3 is 13 amino acids long.

In DNA form, the CDR3 reads TGTGCCAGCAGTCCCGGAACTGAAGCTTTCTTT. It is translated as CASSPGTEAFF. The chain uses TRBV6-5 and TRBJ1-1; no definite D call. The germline CDR1 and CDR2 sequences are MNHEY and SVGAGI. The CDR3 totals 11 residues. Trimming pared 5 bases from V and 5 bases from J, leaving 6 bases between.

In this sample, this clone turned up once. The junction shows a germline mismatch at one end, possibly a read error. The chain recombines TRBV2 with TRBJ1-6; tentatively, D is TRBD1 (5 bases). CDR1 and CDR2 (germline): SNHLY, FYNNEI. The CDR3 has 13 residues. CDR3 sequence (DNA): TGTGCCAGCAGCGAAGCGACAGCATCACCCCTCCACTTT. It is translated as CASSEATASPLHF. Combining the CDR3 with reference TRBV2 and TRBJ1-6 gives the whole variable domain EPEVTQTPSHQVTQMGQEVILRCVPISNHLYFYWYRQILGQKVEFLVSFYNNEISEKSEIFDDQFSVERPDGSNFTLKIRSTKLEDSAMYFCASSEATASPLHFGNGTRLTVT.

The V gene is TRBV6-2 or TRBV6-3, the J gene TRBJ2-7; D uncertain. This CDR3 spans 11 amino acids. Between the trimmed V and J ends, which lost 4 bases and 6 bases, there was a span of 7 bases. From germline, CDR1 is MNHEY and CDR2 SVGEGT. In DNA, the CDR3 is TGTGCCAGCAGTTTCCTCAGCGAGCAGTACTTC. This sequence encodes CASSFLSEQYF.

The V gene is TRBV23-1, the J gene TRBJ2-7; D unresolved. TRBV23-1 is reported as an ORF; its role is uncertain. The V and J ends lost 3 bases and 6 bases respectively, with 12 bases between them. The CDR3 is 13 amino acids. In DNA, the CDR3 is TGCGCCAGCAGTCAGCAGGACGCGCCCGAGCAGTACTTC. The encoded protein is CASSQQDAPEQYF.

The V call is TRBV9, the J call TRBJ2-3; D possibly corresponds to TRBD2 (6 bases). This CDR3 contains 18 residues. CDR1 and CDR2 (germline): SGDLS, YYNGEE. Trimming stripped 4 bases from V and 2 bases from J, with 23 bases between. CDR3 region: CASSSSLWEGDFTDTQYF. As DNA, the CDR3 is TGTGCCAGCAGCTCCTCACTTTGGGAAGGGGACTTCACAGATACGCAGTATTTT.